The text below deals with one TCR beta chain. V was clipped by 4 bases and J by 6 bases; unmatched bases: 2. CDR1 is SNHLY and CDR2 is FYNNEI in the germline V gene. The CDR3 runs 14 residues. This record comes from a study of cytomegalovirus exposure and HLA in healthy donors. Primers: 60 Vbeta forward and 13 Jbeta reverse. TCRdb keeps only in-frame clones here, not all; method: immunoSEQ multiplex PCR. The repertoire has nearly 200,000 clones, 85% to 90% of them found once; the top ten carry 1% to 1.5%. The rearrangement uses TRBV2 and TRBJ1-4; 10 bases align to TRBD1. Sequencing was done on a sample of PBMCs. The receptor comes from a man aged 25 to 45 in good health and CMV-seronegative. The CDR3 reads CASSADRGHEKLFF. CDR3 sequence (DNA): TGTGCCAGCAGTGCCGACAGGGGGCATGAAAAACTGTTTTTT.